This T cell receptor (beta chain) derives from a study of T cell responses to AZD1222 COVID-19 vaccine. Study-wide findings and caveats: Among spike-specific TCRs, nearly half reportedly target unmutated variant regions.

This CDR3 has 14 amino acids. CDR1 and CDR2 (germline): MNHEY, SVGAGI. V gave up 6 bases and J gave up 4 bases; unmatched junction bases: 5. In regard to this clone: Its antigen is still unknown.

The method was immunoSEQ multiplex PCR; TCRdb's version includes in-frame clones alone and lacks a portion of them. This table has around 270,000 clones, around 92% appearing once. This receptor was identified in an adult who received the AZD1222 COVID-19 vaccine. The gene calls are TRBV6-5 and TRBJ2-5; 10 bases fit TRBD1. Sequencing was performed on peripheral blood, taken 28 days after the second AZD1222 dose. Here the CDR3 DNA reads TGTGCCAGCAGACCCGGGACAGGGGTAGAGACCCAGTACTTC. Translation gives CASRPGTGVETQYF.